A single sample gave rise to the 3 T cell receptor beta chains below, sequenced in a study of T cells in Graves' hyperthyroidism and ophthalmopathy. From RNA transcripts, TCR beta CDR3 regions were amplified. First-round RT-PCR targeting the TCR CDR3 was performed with the HTBI primer set. From the multiplex PCR reads, TCRdb called clonotypes with MiXCR, one entry per CDR3 protein. The table lists roughly 600,000 distinct CDR3 sequences, roughly 15% of them singletons. The sample consisted of blood. All receptors come from a woman in her 50s with Graves' ophthalmopathy.

This clonotype was picked up a small number of times. CDR3 nucleotide sequence: TGCAGCGTTGTCAATAGGGCGGTAGAGACTGAAGCTTTCTTT. Amino acids: CSVVNRAVETEAFF. This sequence joins TRBV29-1 and TRBJ1-1; no reliable D call. With 4 bases removed from V and 5 bases from J, the gap between germline ends came to 17 bases. Germline lookup yields CDR1 SQVTM and CDR2 ANQGSEA. This CDR3 is built from 14 residues.

A few counts support this clonotype. V usage is TRBV3-1 and J usage is TRBJ1-5, with no clear D. V dropped 3 bases and J dropped 5 bases, with 14 bases sitting between them. Germline assignment: CDR1 LGHDT and CDR2 YNNKEL (reference sequence). The CDR3 sequence is 15 residues long. Here the CDR3 DNA reads TGTGCCAGCAGCCAGGGTTTGAGGGTGTATCAGCCCCAGCATTTT. As protein: CASSQGLRVYQPQHF.

Details on this clonotype: A much more abundant neighbour one base away suggests this may be a read error. The V call is TRBV5-1, the J call TRBJ2-3; no firm D call. Germline values: CDR1 SGHRS, CDR2 YFSETQ. The CDR3 covers 17 residues. V shed 4 bases and J shed 2 bases, with 20 bases lying between them. The CDR3 region has the DNA TGCGCCAGCAGCCTGGGAATTGAAGCCCAAAACACAGATACGCAGTATTTT. The encoded protein is CASSLGIEAQNTDTQYF. The variable domain in full, with the rest retrieved from reference TRBV5-1 and TRBJ2-3, is KAGVTQTPRYLIKTRGQQVTLSCSPISGHRSVSWYQQTPGQGLQFLFEYFSETQRNKGNFPGRFSGRQFSNSRSEMNVSTLELGDSALYLCASSLGIEAQNTDTQYFGPGTRLTVL.